The 2 T cell receptor beta chains reported below all come from one sample, sequenced in a study of vaccination and CD4 T cells after COVID-19. No antigens are known for them. Sequencing of DNA taken from cultured CD4+ T cells relied on the Oncomine TCR Beta short-read assay. TCRdb re-analysed the PCR reads in MiXCR, keeping a single row per CDR3 protein. The sample records under 25,000 distinct CDR3 sequences, around 44% being singletons. This sample's treatment: approximately nine-day PBMC culture with coronavirus spike peptide pools or control peptides (ViraFEST assay). Sequences were derived from CD4+ T cells from blood, cultured in vitro, sampled before SARS-CoV-2 vaccination. These TCRs come from a human donor who had recovered from COVID-19.

The rearrangement joins TRBV11-3 to TRBJ1-2, with TRBD1 as a possible D gene (6 bases). Germline V gene data show CDR1 as SGHNT and CDR2 as YENEEA. V lost 1 base and J 2 bases, leaving 11 bases between the germline ends. The CDR3 is 15 amino acids. CDR3 sequence: CASSLAGATNYGYTF. In nucleotides, the CDR3 is TGTGCCAGCAGCTTAGCAGGGGCGACAAACTATGGCTACACCTTC.

J is TRBJ2-2 and V is TRBV2, with D unclear. Between the trimmed V and J ends, which lost 8 bases and 5 bases, there was a span of 12 bases. The CDR3 sequence is 13 residues long. Germline V lookup: CDR1 SNHLY, CDR2 FYNNEI. CDR3 bases: TGTGCCAGCGTCGCAGAGAGGACCGGGGAGCTGTTTTTT. Protein product: CASVAERTGELFF.